The 9 T cell receptor beta chains given below trace back to one sample, sequenced in a study of T cell clusters in autoimmune cytopenias. TRB was amplified by touch-down multiplex PCR, primer pools A and B combined. TCRdb re-analyzed the multiplex PCR reads; it lists each CDR3 protein once, without DNA. This listing includes 4,000 or so distinct CDR3 sequences. TRB amplification used around 270 ng of peripheral blood genomic DNA. The data also belong to a second study, concerning T cell repertoires in aging, cancer and after chemotherapy.

The specimen sequenced was peripheral blood. The receptors were gathered from a human donor with an autoimmune cytopenia or autoimmune hepatitis (not recorded which).

Judged by frequency, this clonotype is medium-sized. The V and J genes are TRBV29-1 and TRBJ2-4; the D gene TCRdb calls, TRBD1, cannot be checked with no DNA. Per germline, CDR1 SQVTM and CDR2 ANQGSEA. This CDR3 contains 12 residues. CDR3 sequence reads: CSVGQGKNIQYF.

The chain recombines TRBV19 with TRBJ1-1; the D gene TCRdb calls, TRBD1, cannot be checked with no DNA. The CDR3 contains 14 residues. From germline, CDR1 is LNHDA and CDR2 SQIVND (reference sequence). CDR3 in amino acids: CASSFRGLVTEAFF.

The genes are TRBV10-1 and TRBJ2-3; TCRdb's D call of TRBD1 is untestable without DNA. The CDR3 consists of 16 residues. Germline V gene sequence: CDR1 WNHNN, CDR2 SYGVQD (reference sequence). CDR3 region: CASSDPRDRGLGTQYF.

The chain has TRBV6-1 and TRBJ1-2. The CDR3 covers 14 residues. Germline CDR1 MNHNS, CDR2 SASEGT. The CDR3 here is CATHGQFANYGYTF.

The chain is built from TRBV6-1 and TRBJ2-5; TCRdb's assignment of TRBD1 cannot be checked, as there is no DNA. Germline V gives CDR1 MNHNS, CDR2 SASEGT. The length of the CDR3 is 15 residues. CDR3 amino acids: CASTSSQGQSETQYF.

This chain uses TRBV18 with TRBJ2-5; TCRdb reports TRBD1, a call that lacks DNA to check it against. CDR1 and CDR2 from the germline V gene are KGHSH and LQKENI. CDR3 length: 16 amino acids. CDR3 loop: CASSPKKQGAEETQYF.

According to its frequency, this clonotype is medium-sized. The chain links TRBV13 to TRBJ2-5; TCRdb indicates TRBD1, and absent DNA this call remains unverified. CDR1 and CDR2 from the germline V gene are PRHDT and FYEKMQ (reference sequence). The CDR3 is 15 residues long. The CDR3: CASSSTGRTRETQYF.

The V and J genes are TRBV6-1 and TRBJ2-5; absent DNA, TCRdb's TRBD1 call cannot be checked. This CDR3 contains 13 residues. CDR1 MNHNS and CDR2 SASEGT come from the germline V gene. CDR3: CASRRTGPETQYF.

This clonotype counts as medium-sized by frequency. V is TRBV27 and J is TRBJ1-6. Germline V gene data show CDR1 as MNHEY and CDR2 as SMNVEV (reference sequence). The CDR3 runs to 12 residues. CDR3 protein: CASSFVGSPLHF.